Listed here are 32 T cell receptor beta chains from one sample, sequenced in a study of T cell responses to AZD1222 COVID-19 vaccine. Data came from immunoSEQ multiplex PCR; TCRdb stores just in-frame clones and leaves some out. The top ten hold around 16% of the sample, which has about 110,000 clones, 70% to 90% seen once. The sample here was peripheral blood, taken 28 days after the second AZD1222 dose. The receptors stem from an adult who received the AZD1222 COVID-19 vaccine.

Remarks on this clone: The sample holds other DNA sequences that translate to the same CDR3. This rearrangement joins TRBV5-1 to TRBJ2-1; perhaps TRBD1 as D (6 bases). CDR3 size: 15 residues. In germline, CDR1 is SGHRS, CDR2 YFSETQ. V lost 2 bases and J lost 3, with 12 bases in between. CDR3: CASSFGQGSYNEQFF. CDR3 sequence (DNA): TGCGCCAGCAGCTTTGGGCAGGGGAGCTACAATGAGCAGTTCTTC. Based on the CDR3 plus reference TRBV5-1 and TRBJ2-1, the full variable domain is KAGVTQTPRYLIKTRGQQVTLSCSPISGHRSVSWYQQTPGQGLQFLFEYFSETQRNKGNFPGRFSGRQFSNSRSEMNVSTLELGDSALYLCASSFGQGSYNEQFFGPGTRLTVL.

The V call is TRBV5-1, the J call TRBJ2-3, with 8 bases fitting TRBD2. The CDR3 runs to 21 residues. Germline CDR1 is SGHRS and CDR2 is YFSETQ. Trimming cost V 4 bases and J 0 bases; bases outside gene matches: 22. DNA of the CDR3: TGCGCCAGCAGCCCAGCCCGACGGGGGGGGACCGATAAAGCGAGCACAGATACGCAGTATTTT. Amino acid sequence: CASSPARRGGTDKASTDTQYF.

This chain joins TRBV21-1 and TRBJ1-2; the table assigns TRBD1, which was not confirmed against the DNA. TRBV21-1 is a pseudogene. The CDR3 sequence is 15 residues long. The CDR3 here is CASGPAGGLSWGYTF. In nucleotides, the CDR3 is TGTGCCAGTGGTCCGGCAGGGGGTCTTTCGTGGGGCTACACCTTC.

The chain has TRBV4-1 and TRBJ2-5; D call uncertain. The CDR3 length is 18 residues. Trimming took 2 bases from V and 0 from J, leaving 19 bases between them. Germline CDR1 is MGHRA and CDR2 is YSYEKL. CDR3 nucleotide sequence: TGCGCCAGCAGCCAAAACCCCGTAGGGCTCGCGTACCAAGAGACCCAGTACTTC. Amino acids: CASSQNPVGLAYQETQYF.

This CDR3 is CASSLDDRPQHF. CDR3 coding DNA: TGTGCCAGCAGCTTAGACGATAGGCCCCAGCATTTT. The chain uses TRBV11-3 and TRBJ1-5, with D uncertain. CDR1 is SGHNT, CDR2 YENEEA, per germline. Trimming took 0 bases from V and 9 from J, leaving 6 bases between them. The CDR3 totals 12 residues. Combining the CDR3 with reference TRBV11-3 and TRBJ1-5 gives the whole variable domain EAGVVQSPRYKIIEKKQPVAFWCNPISGHNTLYWYLQNLGQGPELLIRYENEEAVDDSQLPKDRFSAERLKGVDSTLKIQPAELGDSAVYLCASSLDDRPQHFGDGTRLSIL.

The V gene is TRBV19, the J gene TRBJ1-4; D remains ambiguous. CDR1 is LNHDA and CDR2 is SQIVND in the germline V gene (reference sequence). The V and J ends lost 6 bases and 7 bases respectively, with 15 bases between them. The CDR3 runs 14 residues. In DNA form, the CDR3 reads TGTGCCAGTAGGACACGCAGCATTACTGAAAAACTGTTTTTT. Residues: CASRTRSITEKLFF.

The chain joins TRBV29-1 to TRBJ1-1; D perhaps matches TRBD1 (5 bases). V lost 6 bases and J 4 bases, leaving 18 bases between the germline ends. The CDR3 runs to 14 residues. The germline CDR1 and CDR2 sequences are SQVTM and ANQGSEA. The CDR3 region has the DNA TGCAGCGTGGCCCGCTCATCCAGGGCCACTGAAGCTTTCTTT. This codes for CSVARSSRATEAFF.

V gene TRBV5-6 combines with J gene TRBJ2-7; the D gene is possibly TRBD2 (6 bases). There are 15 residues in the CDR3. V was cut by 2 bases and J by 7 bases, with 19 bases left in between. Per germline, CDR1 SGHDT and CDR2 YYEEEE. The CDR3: CASSLVSHSRGEQYF. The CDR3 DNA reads TGTGCCAGCAGCTTAGTCTCCCATTCTCGGGGGGAGCAGTACTTC.

The CDR3 DNA follows: TGCGCCAGCAGCTGGCGGGACGGCGCTACCACCGAAAAACTGTTTTTT. As protein: CASSWRDGATTEKLFF. This chain connects TRBV5-1 to TRBJ1-4; maybe TRBD1 (5 bases). Per the germline V gene, CDR1 is SGHRS and CDR2 is YFSETQ. This CDR3 is built from 16 residues. Trimming took off 3 bases at V and 8 bases at J, with 20 bases between the two ends.

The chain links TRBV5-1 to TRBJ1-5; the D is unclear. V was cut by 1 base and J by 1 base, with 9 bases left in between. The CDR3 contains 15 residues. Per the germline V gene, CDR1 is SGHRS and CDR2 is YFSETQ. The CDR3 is CASSLRAGSNQPQHF. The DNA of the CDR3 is TGCGCCAGCAGCTTGAGGGCCGGGAGCAATCAGCCCCAGCATTTT.

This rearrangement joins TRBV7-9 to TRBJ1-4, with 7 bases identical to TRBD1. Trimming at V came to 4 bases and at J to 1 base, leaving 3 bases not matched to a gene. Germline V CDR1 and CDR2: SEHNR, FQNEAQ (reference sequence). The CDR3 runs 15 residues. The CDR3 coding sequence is TGTGCCAGCAGCTACAACAGGGGAACTAATGAAAAACTGTTTTTT. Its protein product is CASSYNRGTNEKLFF.

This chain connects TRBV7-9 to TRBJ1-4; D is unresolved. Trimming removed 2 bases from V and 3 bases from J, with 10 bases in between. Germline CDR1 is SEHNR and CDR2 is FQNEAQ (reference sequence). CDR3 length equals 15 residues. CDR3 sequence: CASSLRVGANEKLFF. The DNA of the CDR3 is TGTGCCAGCAGCTTACGCGTCGGGGCTAATGAAAAACTGTTTTTT.

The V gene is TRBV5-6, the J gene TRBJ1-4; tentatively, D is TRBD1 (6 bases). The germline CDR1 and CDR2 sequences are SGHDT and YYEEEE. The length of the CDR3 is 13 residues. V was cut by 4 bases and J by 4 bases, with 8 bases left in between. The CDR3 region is CASSRTVNEKLFF. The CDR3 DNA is TGTGCCAGCAGCCGGACAGTTAATGAAAAACTGTTTTTT. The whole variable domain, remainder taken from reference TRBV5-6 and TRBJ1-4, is DAGVTQSPTHLIKTRGQQVTLRCSPKSGHDTVSWYQQALGQGPQFIFQYYEEEERQRGNFPDRFSGHQFPNYSSELNVNALLLGDSALYLCASSRTVNEKLFFGSGTQLSVL.

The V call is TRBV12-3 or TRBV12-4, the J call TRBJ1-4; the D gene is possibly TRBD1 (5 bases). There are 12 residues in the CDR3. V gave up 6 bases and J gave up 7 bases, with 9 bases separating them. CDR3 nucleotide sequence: TGTGCCAGCAGAGGGGAGGTTGAAAAACTGTTTTTT. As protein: CASRGEVEKLFF.

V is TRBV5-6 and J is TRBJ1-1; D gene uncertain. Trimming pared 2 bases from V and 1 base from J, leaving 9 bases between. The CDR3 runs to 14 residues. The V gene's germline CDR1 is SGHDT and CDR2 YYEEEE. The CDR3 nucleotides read TGTGCCAGCAGCTTCCGGAAACCGAACACTGAAGCTTTCTTT. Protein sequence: CASSFRKPNTEAFF.

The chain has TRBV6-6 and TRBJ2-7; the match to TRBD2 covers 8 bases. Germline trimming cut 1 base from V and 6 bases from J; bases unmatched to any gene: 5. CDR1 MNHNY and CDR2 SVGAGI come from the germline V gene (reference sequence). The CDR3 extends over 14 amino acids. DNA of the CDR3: TGTGCCAGCAGTTACTTGGCGGGAGGTGGCGAGCAGTACTTC. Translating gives CASSYLAGGGEQYF.

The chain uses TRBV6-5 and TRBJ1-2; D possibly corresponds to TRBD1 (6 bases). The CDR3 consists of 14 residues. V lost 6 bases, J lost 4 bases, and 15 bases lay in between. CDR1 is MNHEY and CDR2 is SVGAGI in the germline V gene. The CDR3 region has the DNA TGTGCCAGCAGCCAATGGGGGGCCAGCTATGGCTACACCTTC. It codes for CASSQWGASYGYTF.

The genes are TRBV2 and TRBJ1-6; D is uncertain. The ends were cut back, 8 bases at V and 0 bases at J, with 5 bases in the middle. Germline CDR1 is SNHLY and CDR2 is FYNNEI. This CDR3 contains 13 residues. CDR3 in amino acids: CASVGSYNSPLHF. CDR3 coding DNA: TGTGCCAGCGTAGGCTCCTATAATTCACCCCTCCACTTT.

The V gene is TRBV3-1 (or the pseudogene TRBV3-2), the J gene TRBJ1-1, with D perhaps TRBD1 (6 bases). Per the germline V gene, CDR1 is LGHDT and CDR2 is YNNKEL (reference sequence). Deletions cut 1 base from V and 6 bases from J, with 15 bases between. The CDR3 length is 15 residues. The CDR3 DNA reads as TGTGCCAGCAGCCAAGGGACCACAGGGCGAGCTGAAGCTTTCTTT. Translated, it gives CASSQGTTGRAEAFF.

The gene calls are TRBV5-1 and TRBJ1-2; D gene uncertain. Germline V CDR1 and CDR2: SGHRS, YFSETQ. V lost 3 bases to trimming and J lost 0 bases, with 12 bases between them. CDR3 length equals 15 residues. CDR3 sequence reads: CASSSSYGANYGYTF. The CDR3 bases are TGCGCCAGCAGCTCCTCTTACGGAGCTAACTATGGCTACACCTTC.

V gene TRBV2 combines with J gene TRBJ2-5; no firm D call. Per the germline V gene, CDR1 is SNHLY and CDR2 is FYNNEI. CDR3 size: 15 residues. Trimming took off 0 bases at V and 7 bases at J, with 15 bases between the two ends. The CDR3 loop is CASSEAYYRRATQYF. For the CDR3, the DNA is TGTGCCAGCAGTGAAGCCTACTACCGGCGAGCGACCCAGTACTTC.

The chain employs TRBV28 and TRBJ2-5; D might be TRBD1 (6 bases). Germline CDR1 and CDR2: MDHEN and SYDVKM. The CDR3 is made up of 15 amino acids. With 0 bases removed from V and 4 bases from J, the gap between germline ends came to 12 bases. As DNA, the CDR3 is TGTGCCAGCAGTTTATGGACAGGTGGGGGAGAGACCCAGTACTTC. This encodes CASSLWTGGGETQYF. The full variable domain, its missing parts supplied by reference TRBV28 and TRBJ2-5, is DVKVTQSSRYLVKRTGEKVFLECVQDMDHENMFWYRQDPGLGLRLIYFSYDVKMKEKGDIPEGYSVSREKKERFSLILESASTNQTSMYLCASSLWTGGGETQYFGPGTRLLVL.

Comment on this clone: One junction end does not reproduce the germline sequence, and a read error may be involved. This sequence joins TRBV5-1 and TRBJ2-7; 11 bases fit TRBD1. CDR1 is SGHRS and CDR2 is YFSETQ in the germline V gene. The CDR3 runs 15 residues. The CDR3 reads CASTLGQGELREQYF. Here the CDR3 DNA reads TGCGCCAGCACCTTGGGACAGGGGGAATTGCGCGAGCAGTACTTC.

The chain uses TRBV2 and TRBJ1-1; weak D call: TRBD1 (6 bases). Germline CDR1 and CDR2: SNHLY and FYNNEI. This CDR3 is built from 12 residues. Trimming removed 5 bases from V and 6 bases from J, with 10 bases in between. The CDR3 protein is CASSTGFAEAFF. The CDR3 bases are TGTGCCAGCAGTACAGGGTTCGCTGAAGCTTTCTTT.

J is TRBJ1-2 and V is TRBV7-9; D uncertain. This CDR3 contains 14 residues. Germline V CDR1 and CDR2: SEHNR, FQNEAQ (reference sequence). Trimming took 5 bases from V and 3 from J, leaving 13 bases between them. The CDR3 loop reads CASSRQTGYYGYTF. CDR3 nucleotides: TGTGCCAGCAGCAGGCAGACGGGTTACTATGGCTACACCTTC.

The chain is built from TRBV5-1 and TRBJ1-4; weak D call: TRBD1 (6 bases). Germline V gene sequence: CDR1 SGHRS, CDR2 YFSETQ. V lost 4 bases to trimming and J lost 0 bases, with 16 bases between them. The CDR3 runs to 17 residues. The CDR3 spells CASSPNTGISTNEKLFF. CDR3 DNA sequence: TGCGCCAGCAGCCCTAATACAGGGATATCAACTAATGAAAAACTGTTTTTT.

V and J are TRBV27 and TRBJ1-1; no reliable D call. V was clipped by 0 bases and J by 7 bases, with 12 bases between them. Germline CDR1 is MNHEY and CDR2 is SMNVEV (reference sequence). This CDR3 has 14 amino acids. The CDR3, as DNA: TGTGCCAGCAGTTTATCTGGGCCGCCCAATGAAGCTTTCTTT. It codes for CASSLSGPPNEAFF.

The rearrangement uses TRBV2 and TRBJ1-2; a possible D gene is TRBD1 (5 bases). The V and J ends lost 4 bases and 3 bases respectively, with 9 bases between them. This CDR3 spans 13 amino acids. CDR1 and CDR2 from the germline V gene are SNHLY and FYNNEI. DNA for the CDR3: TGTGCCAGCAGTGTGCAGGGCGACTATGGCTACACCTTC. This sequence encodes CASSVQGDYGYTF.

The CDR3 sequence: CASSCRVLNSNQPQHF. The DNA for the CDR3 is TGTGCCAGCAGCTGCCGGGTCCTAAATAGCAATCAGCCCCAGCATTTT. This chain connects TRBV13 to TRBJ1-5; unclear D gene. CDR3 length: 16 residues. Trimming removed 4 bases from V and 0 bases from J, with 13 bases in between. Germline V gene lookup returns CDR1 PRHDT and CDR2 FYEKMQ (reference sequence).

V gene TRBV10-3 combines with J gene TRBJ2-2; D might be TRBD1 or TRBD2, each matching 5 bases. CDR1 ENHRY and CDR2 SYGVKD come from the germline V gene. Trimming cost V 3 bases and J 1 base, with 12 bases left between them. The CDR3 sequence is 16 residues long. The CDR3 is CAISDMRGRNTGELFF. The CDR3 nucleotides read TGTGCCATCAGTGATATGAGGGGTCGGAACACCGGGGAGCTGTTTTTT.

CDR3 bases: TGTGCCAGCCACGCCGGGGCCCTTGGTGGCTACACCTTC. As protein: CASHAGALGGYTF. This chain joins TRBV12-3 or TRBV12-4 and TRBJ1-2, with D perhaps TRBD1 (5 bases). The V and J ends lost 8 bases and 7 bases respectively, with 17 bases between them. The CDR3 extends over 13 amino acids.

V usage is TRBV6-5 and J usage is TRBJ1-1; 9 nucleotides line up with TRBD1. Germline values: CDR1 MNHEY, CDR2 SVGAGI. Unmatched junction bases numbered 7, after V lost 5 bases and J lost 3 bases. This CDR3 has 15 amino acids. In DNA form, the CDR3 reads TGTGCCAGCAGTCTGCGGACAGGGGCTGACACTGAAGCTTTCTTT. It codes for CASSLRTGADTEAFF.